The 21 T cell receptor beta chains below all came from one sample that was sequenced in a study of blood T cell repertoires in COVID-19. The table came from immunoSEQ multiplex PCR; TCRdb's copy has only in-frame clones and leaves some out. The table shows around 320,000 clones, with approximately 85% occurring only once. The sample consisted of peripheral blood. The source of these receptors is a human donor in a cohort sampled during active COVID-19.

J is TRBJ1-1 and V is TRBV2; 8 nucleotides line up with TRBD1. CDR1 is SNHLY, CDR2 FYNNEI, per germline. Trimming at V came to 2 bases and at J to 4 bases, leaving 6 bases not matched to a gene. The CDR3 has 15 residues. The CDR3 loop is CASSERTGIGTEAFF. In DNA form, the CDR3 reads TGTGCCAGCAGTGAACGGACAGGGATCGGCACTGAAGCTTTCTTT. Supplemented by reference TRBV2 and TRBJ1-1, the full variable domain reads EPEVTQTPSHQVTQMGQEVILRCVPISNHLYFYWYRQILGQKVEFLVSFYNNEISEKSEIFDDQFSVERPDGSNFTLKIRSTKLEDSAMYFCASSERTGIGTEAFFGQGTRLTVV.

The CDR3 DNA sequence: TGCAGCGTGACTAGCGGGGGGGACTACAATGAGCAGTTCTTC. This codes for CSVTSGGDYNEQFF. The chain is built from TRBV29-1 and TRBJ2-1, with 14 bases fitting TRBD2. The CDR3 sequence is 14 residues long. Germline-derived CDR1 and CDR2 are SQVTM and ANQGSEA. With 6 bases clipped from V and 3 bases from J, the junction kept 1 base outside the gene matches.

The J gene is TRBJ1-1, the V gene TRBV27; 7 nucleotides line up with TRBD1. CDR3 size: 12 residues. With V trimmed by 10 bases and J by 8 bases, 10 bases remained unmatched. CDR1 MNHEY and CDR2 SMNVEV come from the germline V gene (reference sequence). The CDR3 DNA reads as TGTGCCACATCCCTAGTAGGGGGCGAAGCTTTCTTT. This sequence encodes CATSLVGGEAFF.

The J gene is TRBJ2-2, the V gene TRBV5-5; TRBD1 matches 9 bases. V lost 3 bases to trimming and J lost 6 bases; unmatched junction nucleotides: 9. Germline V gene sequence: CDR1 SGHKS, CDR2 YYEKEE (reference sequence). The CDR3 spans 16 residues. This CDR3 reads CASSSPGTGNAGELFF. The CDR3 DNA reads TGTGCCAGCAGCTCGCCCGGGACAGGGAATGCCGGGGAGCTGTTTTTT.

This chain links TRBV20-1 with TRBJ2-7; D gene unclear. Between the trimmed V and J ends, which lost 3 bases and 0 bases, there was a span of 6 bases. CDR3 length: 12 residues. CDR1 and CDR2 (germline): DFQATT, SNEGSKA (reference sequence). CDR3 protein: CSASPSSYEQYF. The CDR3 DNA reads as TGCAGTGCTAGTCCCTCCTCCTACGAGCAGTACTTC.

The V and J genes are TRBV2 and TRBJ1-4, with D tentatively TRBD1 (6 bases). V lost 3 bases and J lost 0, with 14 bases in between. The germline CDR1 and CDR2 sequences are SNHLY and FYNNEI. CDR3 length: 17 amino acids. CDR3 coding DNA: TGTGCCAGCAGTGACCAGGGGAATAGGGCAACTAATGAAAAACTGTTTTTT. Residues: CASSDQGNRATNEKLFF.

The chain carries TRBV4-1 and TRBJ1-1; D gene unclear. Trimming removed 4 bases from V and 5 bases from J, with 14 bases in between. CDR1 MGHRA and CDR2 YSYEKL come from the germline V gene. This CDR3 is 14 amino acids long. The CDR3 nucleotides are TGCGCCAGCAGCCCCGGGGTCCCCGAAACTGAAGCTTTCTTT. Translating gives CASSPGVPETEAFF.

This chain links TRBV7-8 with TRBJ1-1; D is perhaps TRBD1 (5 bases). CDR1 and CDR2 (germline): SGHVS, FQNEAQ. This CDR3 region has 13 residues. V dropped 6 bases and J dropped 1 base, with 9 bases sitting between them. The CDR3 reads CASRVQENTEAFF. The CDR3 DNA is TGTGCCAGCAGGGTACAGGAGAACACTGAAGCTTTCTTT.

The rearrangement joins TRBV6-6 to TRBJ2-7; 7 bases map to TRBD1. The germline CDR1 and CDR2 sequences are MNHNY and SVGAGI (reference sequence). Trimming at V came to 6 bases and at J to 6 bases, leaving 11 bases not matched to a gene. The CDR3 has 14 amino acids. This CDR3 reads CASSNSQQGTEQYF. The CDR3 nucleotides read TGTGCCAGCAGCAACTCCCAACAGGGGACCGAGCAGTACTTC.

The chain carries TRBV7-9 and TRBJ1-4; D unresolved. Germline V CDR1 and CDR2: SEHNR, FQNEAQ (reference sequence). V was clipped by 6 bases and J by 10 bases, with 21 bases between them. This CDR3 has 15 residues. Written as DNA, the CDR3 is TGTGCCAGCAGTCCTAGTGGTATCTTGGAGGGAAAACTGTTTTTT. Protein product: CASSPSGILEGKLFF. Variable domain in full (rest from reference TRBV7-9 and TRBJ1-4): DTGVSQNPRHKITKRGQNVTFRCDPISEHNRLYWYRQTLGQGPEFLTYFQNEAQLEKSRLLSDRFSAERPKGSFSTLEIQRTEQGDSAMYLCASSPSGILEGKLFFGSGTQLSVL.

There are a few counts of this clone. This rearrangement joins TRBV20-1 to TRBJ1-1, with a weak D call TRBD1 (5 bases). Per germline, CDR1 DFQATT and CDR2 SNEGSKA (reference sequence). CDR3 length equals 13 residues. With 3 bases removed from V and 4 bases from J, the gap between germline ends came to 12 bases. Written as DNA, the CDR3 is TGCAGTGCTAGTCCCAGGAGGGGCACTGAAGCTTTCTTT. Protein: CSASPRRGTEAFF.

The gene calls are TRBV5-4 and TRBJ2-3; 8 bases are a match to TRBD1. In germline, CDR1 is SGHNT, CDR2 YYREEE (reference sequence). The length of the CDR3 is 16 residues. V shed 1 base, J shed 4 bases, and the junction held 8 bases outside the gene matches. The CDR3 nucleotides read TGTGCCAGCAGCTTGTGGTTTGGACAGGGTGCAGATACGCAGTATTTT. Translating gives CASSLWFGQGADTQYF.

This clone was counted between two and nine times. The CDR3 region has the DNA TGTGCCAGTGATCAGGGGGTCAGGGCGGGTGAGCAGTTCTTC. Encoded protein: CASDQGVRAGEQFF. This chain links TRBV7-8 with TRBJ2-1, with 7 bases lining up with TRBD1. The length of the CDR3 is 14 residues. J was trimmed by 9 bases and V by 9 bases; bases with no gene match: 14. Germline lookup yields CDR1 SGHVS and CDR2 FQNEAQ. The full variable domain, completed using reference TRBV7-8 and TRBJ2-1, is GAGVSQSPRYKVAKRGQDVALRCDPISGHVSLFWYQQALGQGPEFLTYFQNEAQLDKSGLPSDRFFAERPEGSVSTLKIQRTQQEDSAVYLCASDQGVRAGEQFFGPGTRLTVL.

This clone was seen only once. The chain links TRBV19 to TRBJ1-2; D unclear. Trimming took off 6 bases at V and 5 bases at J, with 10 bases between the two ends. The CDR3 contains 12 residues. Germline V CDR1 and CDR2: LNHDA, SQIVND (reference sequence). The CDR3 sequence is CASSEDFYGYTF. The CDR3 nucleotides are TGTGCCAGTAGCGAGGACTTTTATGGCTACACCTTC. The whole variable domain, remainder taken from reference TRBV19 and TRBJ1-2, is DGGITQSPKYLFRKEGQNVTLSCEQNLNHDAMYWYRQDPGQGLRLIYYSQIVNDFQKGDIAEGYSVSREKKESFPLTVTSAQKNPTAFYLCASSEDFYGYTFGSGTRLTVV.

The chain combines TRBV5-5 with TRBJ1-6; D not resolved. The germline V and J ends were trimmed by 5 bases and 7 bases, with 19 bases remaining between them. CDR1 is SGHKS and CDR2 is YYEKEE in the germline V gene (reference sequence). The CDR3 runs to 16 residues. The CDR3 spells CASRLQTTLPNSPLHF. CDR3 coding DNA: TGTGCCAGCAGATTACAGACCACCCTGCCAAATTCACCCCTCCACTTT.

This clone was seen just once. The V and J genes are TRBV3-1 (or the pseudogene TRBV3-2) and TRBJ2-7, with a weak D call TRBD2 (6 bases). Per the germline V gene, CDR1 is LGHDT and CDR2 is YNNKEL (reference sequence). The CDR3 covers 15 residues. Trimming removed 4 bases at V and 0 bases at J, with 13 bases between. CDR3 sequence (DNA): TGTGCCAGCAGCCGCCTAGGGGAGGCCTCCTACGAGCAGTACTTC. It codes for CASSRLGEASYEQYF.

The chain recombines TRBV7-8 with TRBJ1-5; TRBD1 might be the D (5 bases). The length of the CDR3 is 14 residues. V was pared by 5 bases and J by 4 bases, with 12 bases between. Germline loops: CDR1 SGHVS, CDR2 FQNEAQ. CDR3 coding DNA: TGTGCCAGCAGCGCGGGGACGTATAATCAGCCCCAGCATTTT. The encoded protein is CASSAGTYNQPQHF.

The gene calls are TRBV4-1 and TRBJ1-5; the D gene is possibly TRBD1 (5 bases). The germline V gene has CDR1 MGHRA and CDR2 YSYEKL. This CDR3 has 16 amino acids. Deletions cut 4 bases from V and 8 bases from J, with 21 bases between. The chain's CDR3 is CASSREIFPVDKPQHF. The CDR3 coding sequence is TGCGCCAGCAGCCGAGAAATCTTCCCTGTGGACAAGCCCCAGCATTTT.

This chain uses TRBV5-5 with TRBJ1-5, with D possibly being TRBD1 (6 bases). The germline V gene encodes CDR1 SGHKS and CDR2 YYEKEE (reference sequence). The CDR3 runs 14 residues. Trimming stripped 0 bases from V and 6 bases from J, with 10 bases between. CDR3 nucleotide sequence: TGTGCCAGCAGCTTGGGACAGGTCACTCAGCCCCAGCATTTT. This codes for CASSLGQVTQPQHF. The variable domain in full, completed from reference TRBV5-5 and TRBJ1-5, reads DAGVTQSPTHLIKTRGQQVTLRCSPISGHKSVSWYQQVLGQGPQFIFQYYEKEERGRGNFPDRFSARQFPNYSSELNVNALLLGDSALYLCASSLGQVTQPQHFGDGTRLSIL.

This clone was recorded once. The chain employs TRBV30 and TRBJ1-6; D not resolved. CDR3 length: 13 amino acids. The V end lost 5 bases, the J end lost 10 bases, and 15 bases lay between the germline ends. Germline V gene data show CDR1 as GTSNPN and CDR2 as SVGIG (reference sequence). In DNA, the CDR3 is TGTGCCTGGGGCACTAGAATCGAATCACCCCTCCACTTT. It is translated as CAWGTRIESPLHF.

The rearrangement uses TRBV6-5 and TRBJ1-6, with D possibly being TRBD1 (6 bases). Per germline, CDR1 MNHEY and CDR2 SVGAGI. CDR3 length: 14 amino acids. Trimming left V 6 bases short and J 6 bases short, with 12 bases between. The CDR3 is CASSQGRGNSPLHF. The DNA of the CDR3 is TGTGCCAGCAGCCAAGGCAGGGGTAATTCACCCCTCCACTTT.